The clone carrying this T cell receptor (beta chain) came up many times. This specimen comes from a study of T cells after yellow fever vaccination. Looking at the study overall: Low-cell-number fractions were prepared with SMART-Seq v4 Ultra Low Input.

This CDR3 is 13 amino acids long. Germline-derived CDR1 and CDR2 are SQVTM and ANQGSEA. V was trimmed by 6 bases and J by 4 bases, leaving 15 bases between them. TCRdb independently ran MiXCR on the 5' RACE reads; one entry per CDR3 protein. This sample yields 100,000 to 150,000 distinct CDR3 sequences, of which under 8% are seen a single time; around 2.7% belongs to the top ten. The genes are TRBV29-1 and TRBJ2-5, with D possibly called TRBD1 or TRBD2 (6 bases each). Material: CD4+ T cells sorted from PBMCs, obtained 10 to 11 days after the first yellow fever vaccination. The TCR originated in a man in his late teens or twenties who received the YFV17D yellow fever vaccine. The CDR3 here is CSVQGWGGETQYF. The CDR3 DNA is TGCAGCGTCCAGGGGTGGGGAGGAGAGACCCAGTACTTC.